The clone carrying this TCR beta chain was picked up a small number of times. Antigen unknown. Germline CDR1 and CDR2: DFQATT and SNEGSKA (reference sequence). J was trimmed by 0 bases and V by 4 bases; bases with no gene match: 5. CDR3 size: 15 residues. The entry originates in a study of T-cell memory formation after mild COVID-19. Study summary: In these data, TCR clusters were largely donor specific. General study points: Among clones contracting day 15 to 85, CD4/CD8 was balanced, whereas later expanders leaned CD4+.

cDNA libraries for TCR alpha and TCR beta, carrying sample barcodes and UMIs, came from 5'RACE with constant-segment primers. TCRdb processed the 5' RACE reads anew with MiXCR; each CDR3 protein has one entry. The sample has over 300,000 distinct CDR3 sequences; around 20% are singletons. Sequencing was done on a sample of PBMCs or a T cell subset sorted from them (not recorded which). This chain connects TRBV20-1 to TRBJ1-5, with TRBD1 identical over 8 bases. The clonotype comes from a man in his late teens or twenties who had mild COVID-19 (a few samples of this study predate the infection). Cell type and time point are not known. The CDR3 bases are TGCAGTGCTAAAGATGGACAGGGTAGCAATCAGCCCCAGCATTTT. This translates into CSAKDGQGSNQPQHF.